A single sample is the source of the 25 T cell receptor beta chains below, sequenced in a study of beta chain features in type 1 diabetes. Study-level points and caveats: TCRB CDR3s from Type 1 diabetes patients were moderately but significantly shorter in all four CD4+ subsets.

No antigen is known for these receptors. cDNA synthesis used the whole RNA isolate, giving expressed TCRB sequences. Only in-frame clones appear in the TCRdb table, and some are missing; sequencing was by immunoSEQ multiplex PCR. This sample has roughly 730,000 clones, with 13% found just once. The sequencing sample was made of naive CD4+ T cells from blood. These TCRs come from a man aged 18 to 35 with type 1 diabetes.

This clone was found a few times. This CDR3 is also generated by other DNA sequences in the sample. This chain uses TRBV5-1 with TRBJ2-5; D gene ambiguous. CDR1 SGHRS and CDR2 YFSETQ come from the germline V gene. The V gene lost 0 bases and the J gene lost 5 bases, with 8 bases spanning the gap. There are 13 residues in the CDR3. The chain's CDR3 is CASSLGGSETQYF. DNA for the CDR3: TGCGCCAGCAGCTTGGGGGGTTCGGAGACCCAGTACTTC.

The chain recombines TRBV7-9 with TRBJ2-2; D is perhaps TRBD2 (5 bases). Between the trimmed V and J ends, which lost 7 bases and 4 bases, there was a span of 19 bases. Looked up from germline, CDR1 is SEHNR and CDR2 is FQNEAQ (reference sequence). This CDR3 has 16 residues. CDR3 DNA: TGTGCCAGCATCCCCCCGGGGTCCCGAGGCACCGGGGAGCTGTTTTTT. It yields the protein CASIPPGSRGTGELFF.

The chain combines TRBV5-1 with TRBJ2-5, with D uncertain. Germline V gene sequence: CDR1 SGHRS, CDR2 YFSETQ. This CDR3 is 15 amino acids long. Trimming took 4 bases from V and 4 from J, leaving 17 bases between them. CDR3 protein: CASSLNADPGETQYF. CDR3 bases: TGCGCCAGCAGCCTTAACGCGGACCCGGGAGAGACCCAGTACTTC.

This clone showed up just a few times. The chain carries TRBV7-3 and TRBJ1-2; D may be TRBD1 (5 bases). This CDR3 spans 14 amino acids. V lost 5 bases to trimming and J lost 8 bases, with 18 bases between them. Germline V gene sequence: CDR1 SGHTA, CDR2 FQGTGA. The CDR3 DNA follows: TGTGCCAGCAGCCGGGGCCCCGAGTTTGAGGGCTACACCTTC. This codes for CASSRGPEFEGYTF.

This clone was seen a handful of times. The chain has TRBV30 and TRBJ1-1; possibly TRBD1 for D (6 bases). The length of the CDR3 is 12 residues. The V end was cut by 4 bases, the J end by 7 bases, with 13 bases between. The germline V gene encodes CDR1 GTSNPN and CDR2 SVGIG (reference sequence). For the CDR3, the DNA is TGTGCCTGGACTAGGGGGAACGTTGAAGCTTTCTTT. This gives the protein CAWTRGNVEAFF.

The chain joins TRBV7-8 to TRBJ2-6; no definite D call. CDR3 size: 13 residues. In germline, CDR1 is SGHVS, CDR2 FQNEAQ. The germline V and J ends were trimmed by 9 bases and 2 bases, with 8 bases remaining between them. The CDR3 is CASWTAGANVLTF. The CDR3 DNA is TGTGCCAGTTGGACGGCTGGGGCCAACGTCCTGACTTTC.

The chain has TRBV19 and TRBJ2-1, with D perhaps TRBD2 (6 bases). The V gene lost 5 bases and the J gene lost 0 bases, with 14 bases spanning the gap. CDR1 LNHDA and CDR2 SQIVND come from the germline V gene (reference sequence). The CDR3 runs 16 residues. The CDR3 protein is CASSPTSLSSYNEQFF. The CDR3 nucleotides read TGTGCCAGTAGTCCTACTAGCCTGAGCTCCTACAATGAGCAGTTCTTC.

The chain uses TRBV4-2 and TRBJ2-2, with 7 bases matching TRBD1. The trim removed 7 bases at V and 0 bases at J, leaving 5 bases unmatched. CDR1 is LGHNA and CDR2 is YNFKEQ in the germline V gene. The CDR3 is 15 residues long. The CDR3 reads CASNPGGTNTGELFF. The CDR3 bases are TGTGCCAGCAATCCAGGGGGTACGAACACCGGGGAGCTGTTTTTT.

This clone appeared a single time. The V and J genes are TRBV5-4 and TRBJ1-3; D unresolved. The CDR3 consists of 12 residues. From germline, CDR1 is SGHNT and CDR2 YYREEE (reference sequence). Trimming removed 4 bases at V and 4 bases at J, with 6 bases between. This CDR3 reads CASSQEGNTIYF. The CDR3 DNA follows: TGTGCCAGCAGCCAAGAGGGAAACACCATATATTTT.

The J gene is TRBJ1-2, the V gene TRBV6-5; D is unclear. CDR1 is MNHEY, CDR2 SVGAGI, per germline. Trimming removed 0 bases from V and 8 bases from J, with 13 bases in between. The CDR3 runs 14 residues. The CDR3 DNA sequence: TGTGCCAGCAGTTACTCGACTCCGGGATACGGCTACACCTTC. Translating it yields CASSYSTPGYGYTF.

As regards this clone: In the same sample, other DNA sequences code for this CDR3. The chain combines TRBV5-1 with TRBJ2-7; perhaps D is TRBD1 or TRBD2 (5 bases each). Trimming shortened V by 0 bases and J by 1 base, and 8 bases separated the two germline ends. The CDR3 has 14 residues. The V gene's germline CDR1 is SGHRS and CDR2 YFSETQ. The CDR3 sequence: CASSLVGESYEQYF. Here the CDR3 DNA reads TGCGCCAGCAGCTTGGTGGGGGAATCCTACGAGCAGTACTTC.

The chain carries TRBV2 and TRBJ2-5; tentative D call: TRBD1 (6 bases). In germline, CDR1 is SNHLY, CDR2 FYNNEI. There are 14 residues in the CDR3. V lost 6 bases, J lost 4 bases, and 15 bases lay in between. Here the CDR3 DNA reads TGTGCCAGCAGCCCACAGGGATCGGGAGAGACCCAGTACTTC. Residues: CASSPQGSGETQYF.

The rearrangement links TRBV5-1 to TRBJ2-7; D assignment may be TRBD1 or TRBD2 (5 bases each). Trimming cost V 4 bases and J 0 bases, with 14 bases left between them. This CDR3 region has 15 residues. Germline V gives CDR1 SGHRS, CDR2 YFSETQ. CDR3 DNA: TGCGCCAGCAGCGGTGGGACGGTGAGCTCCTACGAGCAGTACTTC. Protein product: CASSGGTVSSYEQYF.

The V call is TRBV10-3, the J call TRBJ2-3; 10 bases line up with TRBD1. Unmatched junction bases numbered 2, after V lost 5 bases and J lost 3 bases. The CDR3 has 14 residues. CDR1 and CDR2 from the germline V gene are ENHRY and SYGVKD. This CDR3 is CAISPGQGTDTQYF. The CDR3, as DNA: TGTGCCATCAGTCCGGGACAGGGGACAGATACGCAGTATTTT.

This chain connects TRBV19 to TRBJ2-7; no reliable D call. Trimming cost V 5 bases and J 0 bases, with 8 bases left between them. Germline V gives CDR1 LNHDA, CDR2 SQIVND (reference sequence). The CDR3 has 13 amino acids. The CDR3 DNA reads as TGTGCCAGTAGTTCCCCAGACTCCTACGAGCAGTACTTC. The encoded protein is CASSSPDSYEQYF. The variable domain in full, completed from reference TRBV19 and TRBJ2-7, reads DGGITQSPKYLFRKEGQNVTLSCEQNLNHDAMYWYRQDPGQGLRLIYYSQIVNDFQKGDIAEGYSVSREKKESFPLTVTSAQKNPTAFYLCASSSPDSYEQYFGPGTRLTVT.

This clone occurred a few times. CDR3: CASSARGSGANVLTF. The CDR3 coding sequence is TGTGCCAGCAGCGCACGGGGTTCTGGGGCCAACGTCCTGACTTTC. The chain is built from TRBV11-2 and TRBJ2-6; weak D call: TRBD2 (5 bases). Germline V gene lookup returns CDR1 SGHAT and CDR2 FQNNGV. Trimming took off 5 bases at V and 1 base at J, with 9 bases between the two ends. The CDR3 runs to 15 residues.

In this sample, this clone turned up a few times. This chain connects TRBV29-1 to TRBJ1-1; TRBD1 agrees at 10 bases. The CDR3 is 15 residues long. V shed 3 bases, J shed 2 bases, and the junction held 6 bases outside the gene matches. Germline V gene sequence: CDR1 SQVTM, CDR2 ANQGSEA. CDR3: CSVDRQGAINTEAFF. In DNA, the CDR3 is TGCAGCGTTGACCGACAGGGGGCTATTAACACTGAAGCTTTCTTT.

The genes are TRBV5-1 and TRBJ2-4, with a weak D call TRBD1 (6 bases). The CDR3 is 14 residues long. V was clipped by 4 bases and J by 7 bases, with 15 bases between them. Germline CDR1 is SGHRS and CDR2 is YFSETQ. The CDR3 spells CASSPPGQGNIQYF. Here the CDR3 DNA reads TGCGCCAGCAGCCCCCCGGGACAAGGGAACATTCAGTACTTC.

This clone came up a few times. The genes are TRBV30 and TRBJ2-1; D not certain. The ends were cut back, 4 bases at V and 4 bases at J, with 11 bases in the middle. The germline V gene encodes CDR1 GTSNPN and CDR2 SVGIG (reference sequence). The CDR3 loop spans 13 amino acids. The CDR3 sequence: CAWKVQEYNEQFF. The CDR3 DNA reads TGTGCCTGGAAGGTCCAGGAATACAATGAGCAGTTCTTC.

V gene TRBV19 combines with J gene TRBJ1-1; D uncertain. The CDR3 totals 13 residues. Trimming shortened V by 5 bases and J by 11 bases, and 18 bases separated the two germline ends. CDR1 is LNHDA and CDR2 is SQIVND in the germline V gene (reference sequence). CDR3 nucleotide sequence: TGTGCCAGTAGTCGCACCGGCCCTACACCGGCTTTCTTT. Its translation: CASSRTGPTPAFF.

This chain connects TRBV4-1 to TRBJ1-2; D ambiguous. CDR3 length: 13 residues. Germline CDR1 reads MGHRA; CDR2 reads YSYEKL. Trimming took 3 bases from V and 8 from J, leaving 13 bases between them. The CDR3 region has the DNA TGCGCCAGCAGCCACGTCGGTACGGGGGGCTACACCTTC. Translation: CASSHVGTGGYTF.

This clone was observed a handful of times. This rearrangement joins TRBV18 to TRBJ2-7; no clear D. The V and J ends lost 3 bases and 6 bases respectively, with 15 bases between them. The CDR3 is 14 residues long. CDR1 and CDR2 from the germline V gene are KGHSH and LQKENI. As DNA, the CDR3 is TGTGCCAGCTCACCCGCTAGTGCGCCCTCCGAGCAGTACTTC. Translation gives CASSPASAPSEQYF.

This clone was recorded a few times. V usage is TRBV27 and J usage is TRBJ2-4; 9 bases map to TRBD2. The CDR3 covers 18 residues. The germline V gene has CDR1 MNHEY and CDR2 SMNVEV (reference sequence). J was trimmed by 0 bases and V by 0 bases; bases with no gene match: 6. This CDR3 reads CASSLSTSGGLAKNIQYF. The CDR3 DNA reads as TGTGCCAGCAGTTTATCGACCAGCGGGGGGTTAGCCAAAAACATTCAGTACTTC.

This clone has just a few counts. The V and J genes are TRBV30 and TRBJ2-1; D uncertain. V dropped 2 bases and J dropped 8 bases, with 19 bases sitting between them. The length of the CDR3 is 15 residues. Germline CDR1 is GTSNPN and CDR2 is SVGIG (reference sequence). The CDR3 reads CAWSSTPGEVDEQFF. The CDR3 nucleotides read TGTGCCTGGAGTTCCACACCGGGTGAGGTCGATGAGCAGTTCTTC.

This chain uses TRBV29-1 with TRBJ2-1; D is undetermined. CDR1 and CDR2 (germline): SQVTM, ANQGSEA. With 6 bases removed from V and 3 bases from J, the gap between germline ends came to 12 bases. This CDR3 spans 13 amino acids. The CDR3 region is CSVDRGHYNEQFF. The DNA of the CDR3 is TGCAGCGTAGACCGAGGCCACTACAATGAGCAGTTCTTC.